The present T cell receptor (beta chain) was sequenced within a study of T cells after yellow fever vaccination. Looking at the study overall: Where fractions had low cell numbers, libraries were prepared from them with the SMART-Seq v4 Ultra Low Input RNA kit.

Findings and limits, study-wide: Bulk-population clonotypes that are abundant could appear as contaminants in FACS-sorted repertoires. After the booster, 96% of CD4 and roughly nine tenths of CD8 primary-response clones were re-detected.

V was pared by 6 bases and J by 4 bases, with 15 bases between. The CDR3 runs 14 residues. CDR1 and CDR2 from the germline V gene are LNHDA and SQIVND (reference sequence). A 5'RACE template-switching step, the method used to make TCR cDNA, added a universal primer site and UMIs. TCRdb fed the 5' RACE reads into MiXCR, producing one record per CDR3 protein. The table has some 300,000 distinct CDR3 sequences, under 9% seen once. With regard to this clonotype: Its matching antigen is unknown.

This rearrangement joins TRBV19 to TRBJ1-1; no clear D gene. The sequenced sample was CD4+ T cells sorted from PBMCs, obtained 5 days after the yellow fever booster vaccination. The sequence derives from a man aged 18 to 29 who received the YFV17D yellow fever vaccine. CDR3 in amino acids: CASRTGQLRTEAFF. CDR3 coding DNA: TGTGCCAGTAGAACCGGGCAGCTCCGCACTGAAGCTTTCTTT.